This TCR beta chain was sequenced for a study of blood T cell repertoires in COVID-19. The table came from immunoSEQ multiplex PCR; TCRdb's copy has only in-frame clones and leaves some out. Of 200,000 or so clones in the sample, approximately 79% were seen once. The sequenced sample consisted of peripheral blood. The origin of this receptor is a man aged 55 to 69 with active or convalescent COVID-19.

The CDR3, as DNA: TGTGCCAGCAGCTTGCAGGCTAACCAAGAGACCCAGTACTTC. This codes for CASSLQANQETQYF. The chain joins TRBV5-5 to TRBJ2-5; D remains unclear. CDR1 is SGHKS, CDR2 YYEKEE, per germline (reference sequence). This CDR3 is 14 amino acids long. The V end was cut by 1 base, the J end by 0 bases, with 7 bases between. Full variable domain (missing parts from reference TRBV5-5 and TRBJ2-5): DAGVTQSPTHLIKTRGQQVTLRCSPISGHKSVSWYQQVLGQGPQFIFQYYEKEERGRGNFPDRFSARQFPNYSSELNVNALLLGDSALYLCASSLQANQETQYFGPGTRLLVL.